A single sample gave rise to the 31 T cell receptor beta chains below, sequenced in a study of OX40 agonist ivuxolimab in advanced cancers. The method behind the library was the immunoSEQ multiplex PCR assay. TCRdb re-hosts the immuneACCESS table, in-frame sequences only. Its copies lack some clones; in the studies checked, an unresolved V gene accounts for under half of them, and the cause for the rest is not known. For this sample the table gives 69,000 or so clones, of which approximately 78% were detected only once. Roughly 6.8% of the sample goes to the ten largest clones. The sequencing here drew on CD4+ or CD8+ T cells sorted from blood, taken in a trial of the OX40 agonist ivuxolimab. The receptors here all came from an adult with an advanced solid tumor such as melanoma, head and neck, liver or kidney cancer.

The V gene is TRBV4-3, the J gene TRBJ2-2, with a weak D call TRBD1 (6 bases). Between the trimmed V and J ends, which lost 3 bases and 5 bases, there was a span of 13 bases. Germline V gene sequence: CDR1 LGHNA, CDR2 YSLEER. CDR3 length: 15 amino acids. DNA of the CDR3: TGCGCCAGCAGCCAGCGGACAGAGCCTACCGGGGAGCTGTTTTTT. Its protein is CASSQRTEPTGELFF.

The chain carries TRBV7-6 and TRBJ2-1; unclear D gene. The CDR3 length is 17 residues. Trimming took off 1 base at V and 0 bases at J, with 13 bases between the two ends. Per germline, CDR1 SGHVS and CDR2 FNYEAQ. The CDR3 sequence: CASSLGTARSSYNEQFF. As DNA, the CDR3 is TGTGCCAGCAGCTTAGGGACGGCTCGTAGCTCCTACAATGAGCAGTTCTTC.

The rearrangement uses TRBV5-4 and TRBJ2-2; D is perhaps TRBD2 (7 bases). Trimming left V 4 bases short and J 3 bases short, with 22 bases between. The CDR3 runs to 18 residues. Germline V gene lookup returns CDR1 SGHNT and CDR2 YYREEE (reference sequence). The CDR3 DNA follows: TGTGCCAGCAGCCTCCCGTTGGGGGGGGGCGGCGACACCGGGGAGCTGTTTTTT. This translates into CASSLPLGGGGDTGELFF.

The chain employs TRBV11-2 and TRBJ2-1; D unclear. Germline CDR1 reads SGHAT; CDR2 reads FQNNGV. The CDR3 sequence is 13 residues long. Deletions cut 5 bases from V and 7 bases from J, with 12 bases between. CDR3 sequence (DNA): TGTGCCAGCAGCCCATCGGACCTTAATGAGCAGTTCTTC. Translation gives CASSPSDLNEQFF.

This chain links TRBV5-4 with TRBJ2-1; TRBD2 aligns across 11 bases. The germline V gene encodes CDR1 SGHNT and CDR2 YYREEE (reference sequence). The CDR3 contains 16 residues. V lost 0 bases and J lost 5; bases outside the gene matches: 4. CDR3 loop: CASSLEGTSGHNEQFF. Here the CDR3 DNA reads TGTGCCAGCAGCTTGGAGGGGACTAGCGGTCACAATGAGCAGTTCTTC. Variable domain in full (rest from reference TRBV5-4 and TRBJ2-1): ETGVTQSPTHLIKTRGQQVTLRCSSQSGHNTVSWYQQALGQGPQFIFQYYREEENGRGNFPPRFSGLQFPNYSSELNVNALELDDSALYLCASSLEGTSGHNEQFFGPGTRLTVL.

In nucleotides, the CDR3 is TGTGCCAGCAGTGTCCGGGACAGGGACGAGCAGTACGTC. It codes for CASSVRDRDEQYV. The chain joins TRBV6-1 to TRBJ2-7; 9 nucleotides line up with TRBD1. CDR3 length equals 13 residues. CDR1 MNHNS and CDR2 SASEGT come from the germline V gene. After removal of 4 bases from V and 5 bases from J, the junction contained 3 bases not matched to a gene.

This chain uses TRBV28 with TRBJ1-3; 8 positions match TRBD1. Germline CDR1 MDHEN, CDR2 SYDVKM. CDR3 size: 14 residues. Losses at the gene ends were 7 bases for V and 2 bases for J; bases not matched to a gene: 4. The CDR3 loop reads CASIDRGPGNTIYF. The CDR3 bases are TGTGCCAGCATCGACAGGGGCCCTGGAAACACCATATATTTT.

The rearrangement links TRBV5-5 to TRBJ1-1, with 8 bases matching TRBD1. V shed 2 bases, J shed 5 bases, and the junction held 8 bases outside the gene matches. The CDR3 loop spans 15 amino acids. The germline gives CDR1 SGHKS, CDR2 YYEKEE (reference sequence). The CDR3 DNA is TGTGCCAGCAGCTTATTGCAGGGGGCAAGAACTGAAGCTTTCTTT. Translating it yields CASSLLQGARTEAFF.

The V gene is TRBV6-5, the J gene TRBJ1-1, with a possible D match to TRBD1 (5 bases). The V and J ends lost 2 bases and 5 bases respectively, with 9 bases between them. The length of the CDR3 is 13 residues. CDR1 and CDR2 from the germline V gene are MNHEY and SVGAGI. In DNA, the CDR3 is TGTGCCAGCAGTTACGGGGCGCGGACTGAAGCTTTCTTT. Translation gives CASSYGARTEAFF.

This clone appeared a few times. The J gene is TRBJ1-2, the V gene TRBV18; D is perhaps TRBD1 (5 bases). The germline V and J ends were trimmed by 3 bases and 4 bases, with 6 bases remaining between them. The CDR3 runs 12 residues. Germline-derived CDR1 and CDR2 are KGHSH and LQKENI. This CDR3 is CASSPQGYGYTF. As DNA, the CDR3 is TGTGCCAGCTCACCCCAGGGCTATGGCTACACCTTC.

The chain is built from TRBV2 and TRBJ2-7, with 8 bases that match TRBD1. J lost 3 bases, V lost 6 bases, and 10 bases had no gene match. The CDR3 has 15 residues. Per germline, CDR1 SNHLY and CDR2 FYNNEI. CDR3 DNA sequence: TGTGCCAGCAGCCCGGGACAGGACCTTGGCTACGAGCAGTACTTC. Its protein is CASSPGQDLGYEQYF.

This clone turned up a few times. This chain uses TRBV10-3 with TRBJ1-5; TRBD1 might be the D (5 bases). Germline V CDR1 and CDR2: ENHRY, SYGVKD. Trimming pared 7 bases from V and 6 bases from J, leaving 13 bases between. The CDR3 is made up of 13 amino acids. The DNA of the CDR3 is TGTGCCATCACTAGGGACCTCCTTCAGCCCCAGCATTTT. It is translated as CAITRDLLQPQHF.

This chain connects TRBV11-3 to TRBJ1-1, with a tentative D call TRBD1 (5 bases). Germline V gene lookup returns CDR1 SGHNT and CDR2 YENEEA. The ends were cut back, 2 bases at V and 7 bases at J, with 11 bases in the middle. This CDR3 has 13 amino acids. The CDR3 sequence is CASSLTGRGEAFF. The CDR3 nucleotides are TGTGCCAGCAGCTTAACGGGGCGGGGTGAAGCTTTCTTT.

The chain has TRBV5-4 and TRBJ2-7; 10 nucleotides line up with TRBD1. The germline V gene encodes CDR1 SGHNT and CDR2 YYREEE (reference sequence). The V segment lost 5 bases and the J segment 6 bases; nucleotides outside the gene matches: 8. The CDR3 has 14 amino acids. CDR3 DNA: TGTGCCAGCAGGGCCGGGACAGGGGTACCCGAGCAGTACTTC. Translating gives CASRAGTGVPEQYF.

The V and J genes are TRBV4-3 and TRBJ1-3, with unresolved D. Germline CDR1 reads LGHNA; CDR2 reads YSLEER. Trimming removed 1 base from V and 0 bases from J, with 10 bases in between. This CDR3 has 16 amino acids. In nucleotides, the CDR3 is TGCGCCAGCAGCCAAGCTTCGGCTAACTCTGGAAACACCATATATTTT. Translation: CASSQASANSGNTIYF.

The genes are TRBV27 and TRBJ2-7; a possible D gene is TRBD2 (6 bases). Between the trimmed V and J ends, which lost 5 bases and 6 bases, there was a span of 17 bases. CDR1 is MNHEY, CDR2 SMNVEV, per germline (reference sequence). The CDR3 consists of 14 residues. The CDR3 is CASSLAGTAPEQYF. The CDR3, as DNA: TGTGCCAGCAGTCTCGCCGGGACTGCGCCCGAGCAGTACTTC.

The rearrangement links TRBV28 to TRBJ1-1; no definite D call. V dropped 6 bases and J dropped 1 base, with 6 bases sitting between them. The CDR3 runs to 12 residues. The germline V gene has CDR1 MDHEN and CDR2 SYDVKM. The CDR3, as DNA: TGTGCCAGCAGGTATTGGAACACTGAAGCTTTCTTT. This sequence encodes CASRYWNTEAFF.

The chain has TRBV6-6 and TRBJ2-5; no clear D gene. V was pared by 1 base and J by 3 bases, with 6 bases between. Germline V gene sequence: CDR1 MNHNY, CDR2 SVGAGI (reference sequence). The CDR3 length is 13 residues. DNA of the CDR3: TGTGCCAGCAGTTACTTACGGGAAGAGACCCAGTACTTC. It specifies CASSYLREETQYF.

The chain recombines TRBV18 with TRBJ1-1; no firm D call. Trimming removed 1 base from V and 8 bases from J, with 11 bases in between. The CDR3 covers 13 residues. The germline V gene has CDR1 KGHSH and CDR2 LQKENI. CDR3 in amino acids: CASSPLGLPEAFF. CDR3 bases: TGTGCCAGCTCACCACTCGGCCTTCCCGAAGCTTTCTTT.

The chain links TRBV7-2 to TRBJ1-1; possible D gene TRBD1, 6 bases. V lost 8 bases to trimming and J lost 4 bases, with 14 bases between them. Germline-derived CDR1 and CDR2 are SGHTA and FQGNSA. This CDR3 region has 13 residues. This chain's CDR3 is CASAWGGLTEAFF. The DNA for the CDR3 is TGTGCCAGCGCATGGGGGGGGCTCACTGAAGCTTTCTTT.

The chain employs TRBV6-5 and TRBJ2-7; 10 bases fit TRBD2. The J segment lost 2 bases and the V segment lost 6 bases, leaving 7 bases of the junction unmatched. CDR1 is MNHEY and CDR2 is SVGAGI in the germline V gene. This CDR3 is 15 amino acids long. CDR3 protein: CASRSSLAGPYEQYF. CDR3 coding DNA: TGTGCCAGCAGGTCATCACTAGCGGGGCCCTACGAGCAGTACTTC.

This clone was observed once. The CDR3 DNA follows: TGTGCCAGCAGCGGGAGCAGTGCAGGGGAGACCCAGTACTTC. Translation gives CASSGSSAGETQYF. The V and J genes are TRBV7-8 and TRBJ2-5; D might be TRBD1 or TRBD2, each matching 5 bases. The V and J ends lost 5 bases and 5 bases respectively, with 15 bases between them. The CDR3 is made up of 14 amino acids. The V gene's germline CDR1 is SGHVS and CDR2 FQNEAQ.

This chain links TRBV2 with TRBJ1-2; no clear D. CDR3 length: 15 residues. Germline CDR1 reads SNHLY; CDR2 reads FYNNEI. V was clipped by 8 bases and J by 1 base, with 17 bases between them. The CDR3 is CASPDKTLGNYGYTF. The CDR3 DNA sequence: TGTGCCAGCCCAGATAAAACATTGGGTAACTATGGCTACACCTTC. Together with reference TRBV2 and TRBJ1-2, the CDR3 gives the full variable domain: EPEVTQTPSHQVTQMGQEVILRCVPISNHLYFYWYRQILGQKVEFLVSFYNNEISEKSEIFDDQFSVERPDGSNFTLKIRSTKLEDSAMYFCASPDKTLGNYGYTFGSGTRLTVV.

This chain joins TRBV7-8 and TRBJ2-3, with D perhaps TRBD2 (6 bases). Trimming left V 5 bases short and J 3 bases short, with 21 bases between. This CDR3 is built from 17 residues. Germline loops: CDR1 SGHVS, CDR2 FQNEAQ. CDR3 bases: TGTGCCAGCAGCCCATCGCGTACGGGAGTAGGGACAGATACGCAGTATTTT. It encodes CASSPSRTGVGTDTQYF.

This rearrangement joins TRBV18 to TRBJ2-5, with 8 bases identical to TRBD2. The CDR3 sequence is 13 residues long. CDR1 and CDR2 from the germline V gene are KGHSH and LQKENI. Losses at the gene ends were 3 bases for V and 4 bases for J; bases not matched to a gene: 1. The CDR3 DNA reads TGTGCCAGCTCACCCGGGGGGGCAGAGACCCAGTACTTC. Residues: CASSPGGAETQYF.

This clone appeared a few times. DNA for the CDR3: TGTGCCAGCAGCGTGCGGGGGGGCTTAGATGAGCAGTTCTTC. Its translation is CASSVRGGLDEQFF. The V gene is TRBV9, the J gene TRBJ2-1; 9 nucleotides line up with TRBD2. The CDR3 runs 14 residues. Germline values: CDR1 SGDLS, CDR2 YYNGEE. V shed 2 bases and J 8 bases; nucleotides not matched to a gene: 5.

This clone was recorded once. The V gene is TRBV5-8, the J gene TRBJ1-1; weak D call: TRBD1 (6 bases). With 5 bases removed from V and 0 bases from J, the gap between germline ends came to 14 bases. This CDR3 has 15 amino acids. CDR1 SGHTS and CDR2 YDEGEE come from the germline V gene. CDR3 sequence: CASSFSGTLNTEAFF. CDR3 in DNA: TGTGCCAGCAGTTTTTCCGGGACACTGAACACTGAAGCTTTCTTT.

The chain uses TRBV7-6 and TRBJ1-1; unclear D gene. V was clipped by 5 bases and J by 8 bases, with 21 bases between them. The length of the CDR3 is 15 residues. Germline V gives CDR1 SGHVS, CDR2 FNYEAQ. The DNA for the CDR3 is TGTGCCAGCAGCCGAGAGACTTATGGCCAAGAAGAAGCTTTCTTT. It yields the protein CASSRETYGQEEAFF.

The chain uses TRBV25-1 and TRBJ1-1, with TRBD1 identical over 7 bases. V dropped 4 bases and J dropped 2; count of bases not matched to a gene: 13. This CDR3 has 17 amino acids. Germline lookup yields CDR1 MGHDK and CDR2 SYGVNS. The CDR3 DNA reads TGTGCCAGCAGTGCACAACAGGGGCGGGGGACAAACACTGAAGCTTTCTTT. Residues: CASSAQQGRGTNTEAFF.

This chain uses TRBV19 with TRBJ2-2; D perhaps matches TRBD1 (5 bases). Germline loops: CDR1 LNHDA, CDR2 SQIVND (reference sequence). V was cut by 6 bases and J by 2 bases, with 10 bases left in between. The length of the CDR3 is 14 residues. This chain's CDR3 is CASSPGHNTGELFF. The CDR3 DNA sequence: TGTGCCAGTAGCCCCGGACACAACACCGGGGAGCTGTTTTTT. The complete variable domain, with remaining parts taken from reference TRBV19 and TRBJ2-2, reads DGGITQSPKYLFRKEGQNVTLSCEQNLNHDAMYWYRQDPGQGLRLIYYSQIVNDFQKGDIAEGYSVSREKKESFPLTVTSAQKNPTAFYLCASSPGHNTGELFFGEGSRLTVL.

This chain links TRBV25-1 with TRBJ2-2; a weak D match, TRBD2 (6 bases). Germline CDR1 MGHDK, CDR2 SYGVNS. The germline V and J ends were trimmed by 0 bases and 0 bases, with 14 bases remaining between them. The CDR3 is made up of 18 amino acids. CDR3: CASSEYVSGHSNTGELFF. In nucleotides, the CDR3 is TGTGCCAGCAGTGAATATGTTAGCGGACACTCGAACACCGGGGAGCTGTTTTTT.